This TCR beta chain was obtained from a study of cytomegalovirus exposure and HLA in healthy donors listed by TCRdb under 2017. For the study in its entirety: An earlier analysis of 587 of the donors reported around 280 Gb of sequence data and roughly 120 million unique TCR beta sequences obtained from 180 million or so T cells. A later analysis re-analyzed previously published TCR beta repertoires from 666 donors and added high-resolution HLA genotyping to study TCR occurrence patterns. Using immunosequencing, the study profiled T cell repertoires from fewer than 700 subjects and related those repertoires to cytomegalovirus serostatus. High-throughput TCR immunosequencing, statistical association of individual TCRs with disease status, and machine learning were combined to predict cytomegalovirus infection status. Donor age, sex, ethnicity and CMV serostatus were compiled together with the repertoire data. Five DR-DQ haplotypes were handled as single units for association and clustering because linkage in the cohort was strong. Of the roughly 400 genotyped donors, roughly 80% fell in the genetic ancestry cluster associated with self-reported Caucasian donors. Rather than using new phenotypic data, the later analysis identified candidate immune exposures from TCR beta sequences and from how often those sequences occurred across donors. The number of typed donors differed by locus: 629-630 for A, B, C, DRB1 and DQB1; roughly 510 for DQA1; 600 to 610 for DPA1; and roughly 450 for DPB1. Across 300 to 400 genotyped donors of the cohort, an average of about 240,000 unique TCR beta nucleotide sequences per donor were sequenced, and around 20% of those sequences were non-productive. HLA typing covered class I and class II loci at four-digit resolution. A later genetic analysis used genome-wide SNP genotypes for about 65% of the 666 donors, treating that subset as a discovery cohort. The study aimed to test whether signatures of past pathogen exposure could be identified by cataloging public T cell receptors. Every discovery cohort repertoire had been produced on one sequencing platform. In addition to the first cohort of around 670 subjects, a separate validation cohort of 120 different subjects was used. To decide whether each TCR beta V gene segment behaved as functional or pseudogenic, an earlier analysis of some 600 of the donors relied on high-throughput TCR beta sequencing. About 300 gigabases of sequencing data and around 85 million unique TCR sequences made up an early release that covered over 550 HLA-typed donors.

A note on this clone: There is no known antigen for this receptor. No base quality values were provided; no much bigger clone lies one nucleotide off.

The CDR3 has 15 amino acids, counting the end cysteine and phenylalanine. The CDR3 DNA has 45 bases and is translated from base 1. Trimming at the junction amounts to 0 bases on V and 5 bases on J, and the germline ends lie 15 bases apart. Looking up the germline V gene yields CDR1 SGDLS and CDR2 YYNGEE. What the authors observed across the whole study: A later analysis found that most CMV-associated TCR beta chains appeared HLA-restricted, with HLA associations seemingly driven largely by CMV exposure. In a later analysis, around 17,000 TCR beta sequences were associated with specific HLA alleles at a false discovery rate of 0.05. Sequencing depth was assumed to be roughly uniform across donors in the presence/absence analyses, though that assumption may not hold. In a later analysis, the rate of TCR association differed among HLA loci, with DRB1 alleles having the most associated TCRs and HLA-C alleles having the fewest. In a later analysis, several top co-occurrence clusters were reported to appear linked to parvovirus B19, influenza, CMV and Epstein-Barr virus. In a later analysis, HLA-associated TCR beta chains showed more clonal expansion and lower generation probabilities than non-associated chains that were equally common. In this cohort, only TCR beta chains were sequenced, and detectable features were limited by the absence of alpha or paired-chain data. Linkage disequilibrium might explain the correlated functional status among segregating V segments, but an unknown experimental factor could not be ruled out. Broadly in line with IMGT annotations, most TCR beta V segments showed up in productive rearrangements about 87% or about 30% of the time in an earlier analysis of some 590 of the donors. A further reported finding was that TCR beta sequences accurately predicted the HLA-A and HLA-B alleles for most subjects in the first cohort. HLA typing was unavailable for some donors at each locus, so association tests used only the typed subset. Because counts were too low, roughly 17 rarely observed V segments, including chromosome 9 orphons, were left out of the earlier analysis of a few hundred of the donors. The only immune exposure information available for the cohort was CMV serostatus. A total of 164 TCR beta chains were listed by the study as associated with cytomegalovirus. In a later genetic analysis, a missense DCLRE1C variant was associated with V-gene and J-gene trimming of TCR beta chains, and the association was replicated in an independent cohort. Assigning TCR associations to individual alleles was difficult when HLA alleles, especially DR and DQ, strongly co-occurred. A later genetic analysis reported fewer N-insertions in productive TCRs among donors in an Asian-associated ancestry cluster than the roughly 690-donor mean. While some public TCRs were present in many individuals, most TCR sequences turned up only very rarely across donors. The classifier was reported to diagnose cytomegalovirus status with high specificity and sensitivity in both the original cohort and the validation cohort. A cluster of highly shared sequence variants was judged likely to represent a technical artifact of the sequencing pipeline. It was suggested by the authors that the approach could potentially be generalized to other disease states and immunological phenotypes. In vitro tests confirmed that a few of the cytomegalovirus-associated TCR beta chains recognize cytomegalovirus antigens. Some IMGT-functional V segments, including TRBV6-2 and TRBV6-3, could not be told apart with the 87-base-pair reads, so those segments were excluded.

The method behind the library was the immunoSEQ multiplex PCR assay. A mixture of 60 forward primers for TCR Vbeta segments and 13 reverse primers for TCR Jbeta segments was used in the multiplex PCR. The CDR3 region of rearranged TCR beta genes was amplified from genomic DNA by a multiplex PCR assay. The Illumina HiSeq System was used to sequence the amplified TCR beta libraries as 87-base-pair reads. The authors' pipeline ran thus. A later analysis tallied 75 million to 85 million unique TCR beta chains across the 666 repertoires, and about 10 million of those chains were shared by two or more donors. A nearest-neighbor algorithm error-corrected the raw reads and collapsed the reads into unique sequences, merging closely related sequences to remove PCR and sequencing errors. CDR3 sequences were aligned to IMGT reference sequences to assign V, D and J gene segments. For a sequence to be retained, a match of at least six nucleotides to both a V gene segment and a J gene segment was required. A rearrangement counted as productive if the CDR3 had no stop codons and remained in frame with V and J, and every other rearrangement counted as non-productive. Following IMGT convention, CDR3 was defined as the stretch from the second conserved V-encoded cysteine up to the conserved J-encoded phenylalanine. The earlier analysis of roughly 590 of the donors excluded any sequence lacking an unambiguous match to a single V gene segment. In an earlier analysis of a few hundred of the donors, a V segment was called functional when productive rearrangements were above 56.7%, and segregating when the standard deviation between donors exceeded 5%. A statistical classification framework was built to diagnose cytomegalovirus status from the catalog of TCR beta chain sequences. V and J gene assignment, in a later analysis, came from comparing TCR nucleotide sequences with IMGT/GENE-DB human TR gene sequences. Using the TCRdist pipeline, a later analysis assigned CDR3 sequences along with most-parsimonious VDJ recombination scenarios. In a later analysis, every TCR beta chain was defined by the combination of its CDR3 amino acid sequence and its V-gene family, and reads without a unique V-gene family were dropped. As a way to deal with suspected cross-contamination and a sequencing artifact, a later analysis dropped 592 nucleotide sequences that were highly shared and had low generation probability. A later analysis calculated a clonal expansion index for each public chain from normalized within-repertoire ranks of inferred template counts. In a later analysis, generation probabilities were computed with a VDJ recombination model fitted to out-of-frame rearrangements, and the resulting probabilities were checked against IGoR. In a later analysis, TCR-TCR, TCR-HLA and TCR-CMV co-occurrence was scored with hypergeometric tests, and a repertoire-size bias correction was applied to TCR pairs. A later analysis estimated false discovery rates by permuting HLA or CMV assignments 20 times. In a later analysis, co-occurring TCRs were grouped with DBSCAN, and TCRdist sequence similarity was added when clustering was performed within HLA-allele-positive subsets. Repertoires with fewer than 30,000 or more than 120,000 public chains, plus five repertoires with anomalous nucleotide sharing, were excluded from co-occurrence clustering. As stored in TCRdb, this immuneACCESS dataset retains in-frame rearrangements with V and J assigned. A fraction of the clones does not appear; measured against another copy, unresolved V genes explain less than half of the discrepancy, and the remainder lacks a known reason. That table gives V, J and clone size, and the DNA gave D and trimming. The sample table lists more than 100,000 clones, approximately 76% of them with a count of one. The ten most abundant clones make up about 29% of the sample.

In total, roughly 670 healthy bone marrow donors made up the cohort. Cohort members were all nominally healthy when sampled, although unrecorded immune exposures were likely present. The donor tested CMV seropositive and was one of the 289 seropositive cohort members. Every donor gave a peripheral blood sample, and the peripheral blood mononuclear cells from that sample were used for TCR beta sequencing. The Qiagen DNeasy Blood Extraction Kit was used to extract genomic DNA from the blood cell samples. Sequenced input: PBMCs. The V and J segments used are TRBV9 and TRBJ2-7, and TRBD2 may be the D gene, going by 7 matching bases. The source of this sequence is a man aged 60-69 years in good health and CMV-seropositive. The CDR3 here reads CASSVGHTGRDEQYF. The bases are TGTGCCAGCAGCGTAGGCCATACAGGGAGGGACGAGCAGTACTTC. Outside the CDR3, residues come from the reference TRBV9 and TRBJ2-7 proteins, so the full variable domain is: DSGVTQTPKHLITATGQRVTLRCSPRSGDLSVYWYQQSLDQGLQFLIQYYNGEERAKGNILERFSAQQFPDLHSELNLSSLELGDSALYFCASSVGHTGRDEQYFGPGTRLTVT.